This TCR beta chain was captured by sequencing in a study of T cell repertoires in cytomegalovirus infection. Each CDR3 protein is one row after TCRdb ran MiXCR on the reads. This sample has about 360,000 distinct CDR3 sequences, with 15% to 20% found just once. With 5 bases clipped from V and 4 bases from J, the junction kept 8 bases outside the gene matches. The CDR3 consists of 15 residues. The V gene's germline CDR1 is SNHLY and CDR2 FYNNEI. The sequenced sample consisted of PBMCs. The chain recombines TRBV2 with TRBJ2-3; TRBD2 agrees at 8 bases. This receptor was taken from a human donor in good health (CMV status not recorded). Some clones in this sample may be carry-over from other donors' samples. The CDR3 nucleotides read TGTGCCAGCAGTAAAGAGCGGGGGAAGTCAGATACGCAGTATTTT. This encodes CASSKERGKSDTQYF.